This T cell receptor beta chain was retrieved from a study of blood T cell repertoires in COVID-19. Original methodology: Reference gene primer amplification yielded estimated nucleated cell counts. Sequencing used immunoSEQ multiplex PCR; TCRdb keeps in-frame clones, though not all of them. V, J and clone size derive from that table, while D and trimming were established from the DNA sequence. The sample includes around 180,000 clones, less than 85% of them seen just once. This clone was detected only once. Germline CDR1 reads LGHNA; CDR2 reads YSLEER. The V end was cut by 8 bases, the J end by 0 bases, with 10 bases between. The CDR3 length is 13 residues.

This sequence originates from a man over 45 who had recovered from COVID-19. The chain recombines TRBV4-3 with TRBJ1-1, with D possibly matching TRBD1 (5 bases). Sequencing was performed on PBMCs or T cells enriched from blood (not recorded which). For the CDR3, the DNA is TGCGCCAGCGGGACTACGGTGAACACTGAAGCTTTCTTT. Its translation is CASGTTVNTEAFF.